The text below deals with one T cell receptor (beta chain). This entry is derived from a study of control samples from healthy donors and cancer patients. TCRdb's table, derived via immunoSEQ multiplex PCR, lists solely in-frame clones and lacks some. The repertoire consists of approximately 160,000 clones, with approximately 92% occurring once and the leading ten covering roughly 4%. V lost 1 base and J lost 2, with 14 bases in between. CDR3 length equals 16 residues. Germline-derived CDR1 and CDR2 are SGHAT and FQNNGV. This receptor was taken from a woman aged 55-75 years in good health. The chain links TRBV11-2 to TRBJ1-2, with a possible D match to TRBD1 (5 bases). The sample consisted of blood. The CDR3 spells CASSLAPGTENYGYTF. The CDR3 bases are TGTGCCAGCAGCTTAGCCCCCGGGACGGAGAACTATGGCTACACCTTC.